Shown below are 26 T cell receptor beta chains from a single sample sequenced in a study of cytomegalovirus exposure and HLA in healthy donors. The PCR ran on 60 Vbeta and 13 Jbeta primers. Only in-frame clones appear in the TCRdb table, and some are missing; sequencing was by immunoSEQ multiplex PCR. The sample holds around 200,000 clones; approximately 78% are singletons and the top ten take approximately 2.5%. Sequenced sample: PBMCs. Receptor source: a woman in her forties in good health and CMV-seronegative.

The chain employs TRBV5-1 and TRBJ1-2; a possible D gene is TRBD1 (5 bases). Germline V gene sequence: CDR1 SGHRS, CDR2 YFSETQ. V was trimmed by 2 bases and J by 2 bases, leaving 13 bases between them. The CDR3 length is 15 residues. Here the CDR3 reads CASSLGALQNYGYTF. The CDR3 nucleotides are TGCGCCAGCAGCTTAGGGGCACTACAAAACTATGGCTACACCTTC.

This clone has just a few counts. The genes are TRBV7-6 and TRBJ1-1; TRBD1 agrees at 7 bases. This CDR3 comprises 16 residues. The germline V gene has CDR1 SGHVS and CDR2 FNYEAQ. V lost 5 bases and J lost 0; bases outside the gene matches: 9. CDR3 protein: CASSPGGTALNTEAFF. In DNA form, the CDR3 reads TGTGCCAGCAGCCCCGGCGGGACAGCGTTGAACACTGAAGCTTTCTTT.

The CDR3 is CSVGTGGSYEQYF. CDR3 nucleotide sequence: TGCAGCGTCGGGACAGGGGGCTCCTACGAGCAGTACTTC. The rearrangement joins TRBV29-1 to TRBJ2-5; 11 bases are shared with TRBD1. The J call may be wrong; the DNA end is better matched by TRBJ2-7. The CDR3 extends over 13 amino acids. Germline V gives CDR1 SQVTM, CDR2 ANQGSEA.

To note about this clone: Other DNA sequences within the sample encode an identical CDR3. The chain couples TRBV28 to TRBJ2-1, with D hard to call. CDR1 is MDHEN and CDR2 is SYDVKM in the germline V gene. The CDR3 extends over 11 amino acids. V lost 5 bases, J lost 5 bases, and 4 bases lay in between. CDR3 in amino acids: CASSPDNEQFF. The CDR3 bases are TGTGCCAGCAGTCCTGACAATGAGCAGTTCTTC.

V gene TRBV28 combines with J gene TRBJ2-2; D may be TRBD2 (5 bases). Germline CDR1 reads MDHEN; CDR2 reads SYDVKM. Trimming left V 10 bases short and J 0 bases short, with 12 bases between. The CDR3 covers 14 residues. CDR3 in DNA: TGTGCCATCCCTGGGAGACCGAACACCGGGGAGCTGTTTTTT. This encodes CAIPGRPNTGELFF.

The gene calls are TRBV19 and TRBJ1-2; D remains ambiguous. The CDR3 has 15 residues. V was pared by 0 bases and J by 7 bases, with 15 bases between. Germline CDR1 reads LNHDA; CDR2 reads SQIVND (reference sequence). The CDR3 loop is CASSIDNGKMPGYTF. The CDR3 nucleotides are TGTGCCAGTAGTATAGATAACGGGAAGATGCCTGGCTACACCTTC.

V gene TRBV5-4 combines with J gene TRBJ2-7; 16 nucleotides match TRBD2. The V gene's germline CDR1 is SGHNT and CDR2 YYREEE (reference sequence). The length of the CDR3 is 14 residues. The CDR3 sequence: CASSLAGTSGRAFV. The DNA of the CDR3 is TGTGCCAGCAGCTTGGCAGGGACTAGCGGGAGGGCCTTTGTC.

The J gene is TRBJ1-2, the V gene TRBV5-1; the match to TRBD1 covers 9 bases. CDR3 length equals 15 residues. Germline CDR1 SGHRS, CDR2 YFSETQ. The V and J ends lost 3 bases and 3 bases, in that order; junction bases with no gene match: 6. The CDR3 sequence: CASSYGQGSDYGYTF. The CDR3 nucleotides are TGCGCCAGCAGCTACGGACAGGGGAGCGACTATGGCTACACCTTC.

The rearrangement joins TRBV14 to TRBJ1-1; D call uncertain. The V end lost 1 base, the J end lost 0 bases, and 3 bases lay between the germline ends. Germline CDR1 and CDR2: SGHDN and FVKESK. The CDR3 sequence is 13 residues long. In DNA form, the CDR3 reads TGTGCCAGCAGCCAAGCTTTGAACACTGAAGCTTTCTTT. Translating it yields CASSQALNTEAFF.

V and J are TRBV30 and TRBJ2-1, with 8 bases fitting TRBD2. Trimming at V came to 3 bases and at J to 0 bases, leaving 13 bases not matched to a gene. The germline V gene encodes CDR1 GTSNPN and CDR2 SVGIG (reference sequence). The CDR3 has 18 amino acids. CDR3 in amino acids: CAWSGAVGSGTSYNEQFF. The DNA for the CDR3 is TGTGCCTGGAGCGGGGCCGTGGGTAGCGGGACCTCCTACAATGAGCAGTTCTTC.

The chain carries TRBV5-4 and TRBJ2-1; the D gene is possibly TRBD2 (6 bases). Trimming shortened V by 4 bases and J by 7 bases, and 18 bases separated the two germline ends. This CDR3 contains 15 residues. CDR1 and CDR2 (germline): SGHNT, YYREEE (reference sequence). As DNA, the CDR3 is TGTGCCAGCAGCGCGCCGGGACTTCCCCCAAATGAGCAGTTCTTC. It specifies CASSAPGLPPNEQFF.

This chain uses TRBV5-4 with TRBJ2-1, with D perhaps TRBD1 (5 bases). Germline CDR1 reads SGHNT; CDR2 reads YYREEE (reference sequence). The V gene lost 2 bases and the J gene lost 9 bases, with 12 bases spanning the gap. The CDR3 sequence is 13 residues long. The CDR3 bases are TGTGCCAGCAGCTTATTTCGAACAGGTGAGCAGTTCTTC. As protein: CASSLFRTGEQFF.

V is TRBV30 and J is TRBJ2-7; the D gene is possibly TRBD2 (6 bases). Trimming took 3 bases from V and 3 from J, leaving 24 bases between them. CDR1 and CDR2 (germline): GTSNPN, SVGIG (reference sequence). The CDR3 has 17 amino acids. CDR3 loop: CAWRRGGSPSARYEQYF. The CDR3 DNA is TGTGCCTGGAGGCGTGGAGGGTCCCCCTCAGCACGCTACGAGCAGTACTTC.

The genes are TRBV14 and TRBJ2-3; TRBD1 aligns across 9 bases. The CDR3 consists of 13 residues. Germline V gives CDR1 SGHDN, CDR2 FVKESK. With 6 bases clipped from V and 4 bases from J, the junction kept 2 bases outside the gene matches. CDR3 sequence: CASRRQGADTQYF. Written as DNA, the CDR3 is TGTGCCAGCAGACGACAGGGGGCAGATACGCAGTATTTT.

V is TRBV6-5 and J is TRBJ1-2; D not resolved. Germline V gene sequence: CDR1 MNHEY, CDR2 SVGAGI. CDR3 size: 11 residues. Trimming took off 3 bases at V and 8 bases at J, with 7 bases between the two ends. The CDR3 loop is CASSYEGGYTF. CDR3 coding DNA: TGTGCCAGCAGTTATGAGGGCGGCTACACCTTC.

V and J are TRBV18 and TRBJ1-2, with a weak D call TRBD1 (6 bases). V lost 3 bases, J lost 2 bases, and 10 bases lay in between. The CDR3 extends over 14 amino acids. Germline values: CDR1 KGHSH, CDR2 LQKENI. CDR3 loop: CASSPTGTNYGYTF. DNA for the CDR3: TGTGCCAGCTCACCCACAGGGACGAACTATGGCTACACCTTC.

The CDR3 region has the DNA TGTGCCAGTACCGGGACAGGGGGTCGGTATGGCTACACCTTC. Translation: CASTGTGGRYGYTF. The gene calls are TRBV27 and TRBJ1-2, with 11 bases that match TRBD1. Looked up from germline, CDR1 is MNHEY and CDR2 is SMNVEV (reference sequence). The junction had 8 bases not matched to a gene; V was cut back by 9 bases and J by 5 bases. This CDR3 region has 14 residues.

The V call is TRBV21-1, the J call TRBJ1-6. TRBV21-1 is given as a pseudogene. The CDR3 covers 16 residues. CDR3 nucleotide sequence: TGTGCCAGCAGCAGGTCGTTGAGCTCCTATAATTCACCCCTCCACTTT. It is translated as CASSRSLSSYNSPLHF.

The chain combines TRBV14 with TRBJ1-1, with no clear D. CDR3 length: 13 residues. V lost 2 bases and J 6 bases, leaving 10 bases between the germline ends. CDR1 and CDR2 (germline): SGHDN, FVKESK. The CDR3 region is CASSQHPDSEAFF. CDR3 in DNA: TGTGCCAGCAGCCAACATCCAGACTCTGAAGCTTTCTTT. Complete variable domain (other parts from reference TRBV14 and TRBJ1-1): EAGVTQFPSHSVIEKGQTVTLRCDPISGHDNLYWYRRVMGKEIKFLLHFVKESKQDESGMPNNRFLAERTGGTYSTLKVQPAELEDSGVYFCASSQHPDSEAFFGQGTRLTVV.

The chain carries TRBV27 and TRBJ2-1; D perhaps matches TRBD2 (6 bases). V shed 4 bases and J shed 5 bases, with 12 bases lying between them. The CDR3 runs to 14 residues. Germline CDR1 and CDR2: MNHEY and SMNVEV (reference sequence). Here the CDR3 DNA reads TGTGCCAGCAGTTATCAGGGAGGAGACAATGAGCAGTTCTTC. It encodes CASSYQGGDNEQFF.

The chain has TRBV28 and TRBJ1-4; TRBD1 is a possible D gene (6 bases). V lost 9 bases to trimming and J lost 4 bases, with 45 bases between them. CDR1 is MDHEN and CDR2 is SYDVKM in the germline V gene. CDR3 length: 24 amino acids. CDR3: CARGPPLGRGFLGSTPGSNEKLFF. The CDR3 coding sequence is TGTGCCAGGGGTCCCCCTCTCGGGAGGGGGTTTCTAGGTTCCACGCCAGGGAGTAATGAAAAACTGTTTTTT.

This CDR3 is CASSGIEGLAARGYNEQFF. DNA of the CDR3: TGTGCCAGCAGTGGAATTGAGGGACTAGCGGCCAGGGGGTACAATGAGCAGTTCTTC. This chain uses TRBV6-1 with TRBJ2-1, with 11 bases lining up with TRBD2. Germline V gene data show CDR1 as MNHNS and CDR2 as SASEGT. The CDR3 covers 19 residues. V was pared by 4 bases and J by 4 bases, with 15 bases of the junction left unmatched.

The gene calls are TRBV11-2 and TRBJ1-1; TRBD1 aligns across 8 bases. V gave up 5 bases and J gave up 4 bases; unmatched junction bases: 15. CDR1 and CDR2 (germline): SGHAT, FQNNGV. The CDR3 sequence is 17 residues long. The CDR3 DNA is TGTGCCAGCAGCCAGGACAGGGCCCACCCCGAGAGCACTGAAGCTTTCTTT. Translation gives CASSQDRAHPESTEAFF. The complete variable domain, with remaining parts taken from reference TRBV11-2 and TRBJ1-1, reads EAGVAQSPRYKIIEKRQSVAFWCNPISGHATLYWYQQILGQGPKLLIQFQNNGVVDDSQLPKDRFSAERLKGVDSTLKIQPAKLEDSAVYLCASSQDRAHPESTEAFFGQGTRLTVV.

The gene calls are TRBV7-3 and TRBJ2-2; D remains ambiguous. The CDR3 loop spans 14 amino acids. Germline V gives CDR1 SGHTA, CDR2 FQGTGA. Deletions cut 2 bases from V and 6 bases from J, with 10 bases between. The CDR3 sequence: CASSLDISAGELFF. CDR3 sequence (DNA): TGTGCCAGCAGCTTAGATATCAGCGCCGGGGAGCTGTTTTTT.

The chain has TRBV28 and TRBJ1-1; possibly TRBD1 for D (6 bases). The CDR3 runs 17 residues. The germline V gene has CDR1 MDHEN and CDR2 SYDVKM. Between the trimmed V and J ends, which lost 1 base and 3 bases, there was a span of 18 bases. The CDR3 here is CASSLYRGRGRDTEAFF. The DNA for the CDR3 is TGTGCCAGCAGTTTATACCGCGGCAGGGGAAGGGACACTGAAGCTTTCTTT.

The chain combines TRBV11-3 with TRBJ2-4; TRBD1 is a possible D gene (6 bases). The germline CDR1 and CDR2 sequences are SGHNT and YENEEA. Trimming took 5 bases from V and 0 from J, leaving 17 bases between them. This CDR3 comprises 17 residues. For the CDR3, the DNA is TGTGCCAGCAGCCCCTTAGGGGACAAGCTAGCCAAAAACATTCAGTACTTC. Protein sequence: CASSPLGDKLAKNIQYF.